What follows are 2 T cell receptor beta chains derived from one specimen sequenced in a study of shared clonotypes between healthy human individuals. Cells designated naive CD8 were CD45RO-negative and were positively selected for CCR7, with terminally differentiated effector memory CD45RA+ cells excluded. Produced via immunoSEQ multiplex PCR; TCRdb's table is partial and in-frame only. The table has over 2 million clones, about 95% seen once; the top ten hold more than 0.95%. Sequencing was performed on naive CD8+ T cells sorted from blood. All receptors come from a man between 18 and 35 years old in good health.

The chain uses TRBV11-2 and TRBJ2-5; the D call may be TRBD1 or TRBD2 (5 bases each). This CDR3 has 17 residues. The germline CDR1 and CDR2 sequences are SGHAT and FQNNGV. The V and J ends lost 5 bases and 2 bases respectively, with 21 bases between them. CDR3 DNA sequence: TGTGCCAGCAGCCCGCGACCCGGGACGGAAAATCAAGAGACCCAGTACTTC. As protein: CASSPRPGTENQETQYF.

The V gene is TRBV19, the J gene TRBJ2-7; perhaps D is TRBD1 or TRBD2 (5 bases each). Germline V gene lookup returns CDR1 LNHDA and CDR2 SQIVND (reference sequence). The CDR3 is 14 residues long. V lost 4 bases and J lost 0, with 10 bases in between. CDR3 loop: CASSSTGTSYEQYF. The CDR3 DNA reads TGTGCCAGTAGTAGCACCGGGACCTCCTACGAGCAGTACTTC.